This T cell receptor beta chain originates from a study of T cells after yellow fever vaccination. General study points: Overlap between CD4 and CD8 compartments was detected for a small share of clonotypes.

Worth noting for this clonotype: Antigen unknown.

Germline-derived CDR1 and CDR2 are LNHNV and YYDKDF (reference sequence). The CDR3 consists of 14 residues. The V gene end was trimmed by 3 bases and the J gene end by 4 bases; junction bases not matched to a gene: 4. 5'RACE template switching produced TCR cDNA carrying a universal primer site and UMIs. TCRdb itself ran the 5' RACE reads through MiXCR, one entry per CDR3 protein. This repertoire shows around 310,000 distinct CDR3 sequences, 3.5% to 4.5% found once; its top ten account for roughly a fifth. Specimen: PBMCs, collected 15 days after the yellow fever booster vaccination. The TCR comes from a man aged 18 to 29 who received the YFV17D yellow fever vaccine. The rearrangement links TRBV15 to TRBJ2-7; the match to TRBD1 covers 9 bases. The CDR3 sequence: CATSSDRGAYEQYV. The CDR3, as DNA: TGTGCCACCAGCAGTGACAGGGGGGCTTACGAGCAGTACGTC.